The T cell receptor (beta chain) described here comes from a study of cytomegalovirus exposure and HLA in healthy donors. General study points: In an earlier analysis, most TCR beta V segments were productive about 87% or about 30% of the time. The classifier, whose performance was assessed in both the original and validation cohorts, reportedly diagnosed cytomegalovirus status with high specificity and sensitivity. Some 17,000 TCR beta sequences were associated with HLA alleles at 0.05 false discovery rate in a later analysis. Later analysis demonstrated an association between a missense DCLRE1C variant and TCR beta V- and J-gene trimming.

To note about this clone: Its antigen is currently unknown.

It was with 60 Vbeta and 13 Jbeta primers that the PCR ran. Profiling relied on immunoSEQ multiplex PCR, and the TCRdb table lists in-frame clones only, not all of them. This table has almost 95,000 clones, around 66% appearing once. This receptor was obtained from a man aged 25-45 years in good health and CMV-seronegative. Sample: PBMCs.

The CDR3 region is CASRRGQGDGYTF. As DNA, the CDR3 is TGTGCCAGCAGACGGGGACAGGGCGATGGCTACACCTTC. V and J are TRBV6-5 and TRBJ1-2; 9 bases match TRBD1. The V and J ends lost 6 bases and 6 bases, in that order; junction bases with no gene match: 5. From germline, CDR1 is MNHEY and CDR2 SVGAGI. This CDR3 is built from 13 residues.